This T cell receptor beta chain was found in a study of shared clonotypes between healthy human individuals. Deep was the level at which the assay was run. Data came from immunoSEQ multiplex PCR; TCRdb stores just in-frame clones and leaves some out. The sample consists of approximately 600,000 clones, 85% to 95% of them appearing once. Positive CCR7 selection of CD45RO-negative cells yielded the naive CD8 cells, and terminally differentiated effector memory CD45RA+ cells were excluded. Trimming took 6 bases from V and 8 from J, leaving 17 bases between them. The CDR3 is 14 amino acids. The V gene's germline CDR1 is MNHEY and CDR2 SVGAGI.

This sequence joins TRBV6-5 and TRBJ2-1; D uncertain. The source is a woman aged 30 to 39 in good health. What was sequenced was naive CD8+ T cells sorted from blood. The CDR3 DNA is TGTGCCAGCAGACTCCAGTCTGGGGTCGATGAGCAGTTCTTC. Protein sequence: CASRLQSGVDEQFF.